Detailed here is one T cell receptor (beta chain). Its antigen is unknown. Base qualities were left out, and no much larger clone turns up one base away. Trimmed from V: 0 bases; trimmed from J: 4 bases; junction bases lacking a gene match: 11. Based on the germline V gene, the CDR1 and CDR2 sequences are MNHEY and SVGAGI. The CDR3 contains 17 residues, cysteine and phenylalanine counted. The retained sequence is limited to the CDR3, 51 bases, with the frame set at the first base. The sample belongs to a study of CD8 T cells in ankylosing spondylitis (dated by TCRdb to 2016 to 2017). Describing the broader study: The study set out to find disease-linked TCR variants by profiling T cell receptor beta repertoires in ankylosing spondylitis patients and healthy donors. The full study cohort was made up of about 25 ankylosing spondylitis patients and 108 healthy donors. Samples of peripheral blood were taken, and for ankylosing spondylitis patients, synovial fluid was collected as well.

Summary of the overall study and its limitations: Some TCR beta motif variants had previously been reported in synovial fluid and blood of reactive arthritis patients, which suggested common disease-initiation mechanisms. A CD8+ phenotype was shown by the disease-linked clones, which were found at relatively low frequencies in peripheral blood. According to the report, matched synovial fluid samples from ankylosing spondylitis patients were significantly enriched for the disease-linked clones. Blood from ankylosing spondylitis patients appeared to be characterized by a TCR beta motif made up of 8 or 9 highly homologous amino acid variants.

The sequencer was an Illumina HiSeq 2500. TCR beta libraries were prepared by quantitative 5'-RACE with molecular barcodes. The original pipeline was this. A new computational method, built on a probabilistic model of VDJ rearrangement, was used to identify disease-linked TCR variants. The public reads were reanalyzed by TCRdb: fastp trimming at Q25, MiXCR alignment, in-frame beta chains only. A single entry per CDR3 protein holds the most common genes and DNA from its merged rows. TCRdb, not the original authors, processed these V and J calls. Recorded for this sample are 650,000 to 800,000 distinct CDR3 sequences; around 17% of them occurred a single time. The top ten hold under 20% of the sample.

The chain is assembled from TRBV6-5 and TRBJ2-7, and 8 junctional nucleotides match TRBD2. The material sequenced was blood, either unsorted or a sorted T cell fraction (not recorded which). This TCR was sampled from a male donor with ankylosing spondylitis. At the DNA level, the sequence is TGTGCCAGCAGTTACTCGATTCCGGGAGGGCCTCAGTACGAGCAGTACTTC. It translates as CASSYSIPGGPQYEQYF.